The rows below give T cell receptor beta chains drawn from one sample of a study of CD8+CD57+ T cells in acquired aplastic anemia. MiXCR, run by TCRdb on the reads, gives a single entry per CDR3 protein. The table shows around 290,000 distinct CDR3 sequences, with about 50% occurring only once. The sequenced material came from sorted CD4+, CD8+, or CD8+CD57+ T cells (not recorded which) from PBMCs. These receptors originate from a human donor with aplastic anemia. Each CDR3 is given with its conserved first and last residue. A D gene is named only where the DNA matches it firmly. Rows may omit the clone size; those that give it use once, few, many or a size class.

v_call	clone_size	d_call	j_call	cdr3_nt	cdr3_aa
TRBV7-2	-	TRBD1	TRBJ1-2	TGTGCCGGCAGCGACCGGACAGGGGGCGGCTACACCTTC	CAGSDRTGGGYTF
TRBV7-8	-	TRBD2	TRBJ2-3	TGTGCCAGCAATCAAGAACTAGCGGGATCCACAGATACGCAGTATTTT	CASNQELAGSTDTQYF
TRBV29-1	-	-	TRBJ2-3	TGCAGCGTTGAAAAAACTAGCCCAGATACGCAGTATTTT	CSVEKTSPDTQYF
TRBV29-1	many	-	TRBJ1-1	TGCAGCGTTGAACGGGGGGGTCGGGTCACTGAAGCTTTCTTT	CSVERGGRVTEAFF
TRBV19	few	-	TRBJ1-2	TGTGCCAGTAGTATTTCCGGGACACTAAACTATGGCTACACCTTC	CASSISGTLNYGYTF
TRBV11-2	many	-	TRBJ1-1	TGTGCCAGCAGCTTACTAAGGGGCCGGAACACTGAAGCTTTCTTT	CASSLLRGRNTEAFF
TRBV20-1	-	TRBD2	TRBJ2-3	TGCAGTGCTAGTGCCTGGCTGGGGGGGACGACAGATACGCAGTATTTT	CSASAWLGGTTDTQYF
TRBV10-3	many	-	TRBJ2-5	TGTGCCATCAGTAGCGCGCCAGGGGACCAGTACTTC	CAISSAPGDQYF
TRBV20-1	-	-	TRBJ2-3	TGCAGTGCTAGAACTCACGGAATCAGCACAGATACGCAGTATTTT	CSARTHGISTDTQYF
TRBV29-1	-	-	TRBJ2-1	TGCAGCGTTGAAGCGGATGGGACAAGCAGCTCCTACAATGAGCAGTTCTTC	CSVEADGTSSSYNEQFF
TRBV6-6	once	-	TRBJ2-1	TGTGCCAGCAGTTACCGAATAGCTGATGAGCAGTTCTTC	CASSYRIADEQFF
TRBV7-8	-	-	TRBJ2-5	TGTGCCAGCAGCATCCATTTGGGCCGTTTAGAGACCCAGTACTTC	CASSIHLGRLETQYF
TRBV20-1	many	-	TRBJ2-7	TGCAGTGCTAGAGTGGCAGGGAACTCCTACGAGCAGTACTTC	CSARVAGNSYEQYF
TRBV7-3	few	TRBD1	TRBJ1-1	TGTGCCAGCAGCTTGGAGGCGACAGGGGGAGGCACTGAAGCTTTCTTT	CASSLEATGGGTEAFF
TRBV19	-	-	TRBJ1-4	TGTGCCAGTTCCGTTCAGGGTAATGAAAAACTGTTTTTT	CASSVQGNEKLFF
TRBV9	-	-	TRBJ2-5	TGTGCCAGCAGCTTCCCCGGGGGTCAAGAGGCCCAGTACTTC	CASSFPGGQEAQYF
TRBV5-1	-	-	TRBJ1-5	TGCGCCGGCAGCCGGGAAGAGGATCAGCCCCAGCATTTT	CAGSREEDQPQHF
TRBV15	-	-	TRBJ1-4	TGTGCCACCAGCGCTCGGAGTGGACCTAATGAAAAACTGTTTTTT	CATSARSGPNEKLFF
TRBV5-1	-	-	TRBJ2-3	TGCGCCAGCAGCACCGGGTTTACACAGTATTTT	CASSTGFTQYF
TRBV5-1	many	TRBD2	TRBJ2-5	TGCGCCAGCAGGGGGTCCGGGACTACCCAAGAGACCCAGTACTTC	CASRGSGTTQETQYF
TRBV5-5	-	TRBD1	TRBJ2-7	TGTGCCAGCAGCCCGCGACAGGGGGGCTCCTACGAGCAGTACTTC	CASSPRQGGSYEQYF
TRBV6-1	few	-	TRBJ1-5	TGTGCCAGCACCCTGACCCCGGGGGCTGGCAATCAGCCCCAGCATTTT	CASTLTPGAGNQPQHF
TRBV18	many	TRBD1	TRBJ1-2	TGTGCCAGCTCACCAGCCGGGACAGGGGAAGGCTACACCTTC	CASSPAGTGEGYTF
TRBV2	few	TRBD1	TRBJ1-5	TGTGCCAGCAGTGAACAGACAGGGAATCAGCCCCAGCATTTT	CASSEQTGNQPQHF
TRBV20-1	many	-	TRBJ1-2	TGCAGTGCTAGAGGGGTAGGCTATGGCTACACCTTC	CSARGVGYGYTF
TRBV12-3/TRBV12-4	medium-sized	-	TRBJ2-2	TGTGCCAGCAGTTTTACCGGGGAGCTGTTTTTT	CASSFTGELFF
TRBV5-1	many	-	TRBJ1-1	TGCGCCAGCAGCTTGGGGTCAGGGGAGAAAGCTTTCTTT	CASSLGSGEKAFF
TRBV18	many	-	TRBJ2-5	TGTGCCAGCTCAGAAGGTGGGATCGGGACCCAGTACTTC	CASSEGGIGTQYF
TRBV7-2	few	-	TRBJ2-1	TGTGCCAGCAGCTTGTTGAGCAGGGGCTCCTACAATGAGCAGTTCTTC	CASSLLSRGSYNEQFF